Shown below are 19 T cell receptor beta chains from a single sample sequenced in a study of regulatory T cells in long-lasting Graves disease. TCR beta libraries were built with iRepertoire HTBI primers and Arm-PCR of CDR3 regions. TCRdb reprocessed the multiplex PCR reads with MiXCR, giving one entry per CDR3 protein. Of some 420,000 distinct CDR3 sequences detected, about 20% appear once; the ten largest clones hold 13%. Time point of the sample: persistent/refractory GD, antithyroid drugs over 5 years with positive TRAb. RNA isolated from PBMCs was used to make the TCR library. Sequencing used peripheral blood mononuclear cells (PBMCs), obtained when the disease was refractory, from a patient treated with antithyroid drugs. Receptors were obtained from a female donor with Graves disease.

This clonotype was recorded many times. This chain uses TRBV7-2 with TRBJ2-7; D not resolved. The CDR3 is 14 amino acids. Germline CDR1 reads SGHTA; CDR2 reads FQGNSA. V lost 5 bases, J lost 0 bases, and 11 bases lay in between. The CDR3 reads CASSPALSSYEQYF. DNA for the CDR3: TGTGCCAGCAGCCCCGCACTATCCTCCTACGAGCAGTACTTC.

Turning to this clonotype: One end of the junction fails to match germline, which may point to a read error. The V and J genes are TRBV6-5 and TRBJ1-1; tentatively, D is TRBD1 (5 bases). The CDR3 spans 14 residues. Per germline, CDR1 MNHEY and CDR2 SVGAGI. In nucleotides, the CDR3 is TGTGCCAGCAGTGACTCGGGACCGATCACTGAAGCTTTCTTT. It yields the protein CASSDSGPITEAFF.

V gene TRBV6-2 or TRBV6-3 combines with J gene TRBJ1-1; weak D call: TRBD1 (5 bases). The germline V gene has CDR1 MNHEY and CDR2 SVGEGT. With 4 bases removed from V and 4 bases from J, the gap between germline ends came to 22 bases. CDR3 length: 17 amino acids. In DNA, the CDR3 is TGTGCCAGCAGTTCCTACCAGGCCCAGGGCGTCGGCACTGAAGCTTTCTTT. It encodes CASSSYQAQGVGTEAFF.

Remarks on this clonotype: A far bigger clonotype differs at one base, so this is likely a read error. The chain employs TRBV2 and TRBJ2-7; TRBD1 or TRBD2 may be the D gene (5 bases each). Per the germline V gene, CDR1 is SNHLY and CDR2 is FYNNEI. Between the trimmed V and J ends, which lost 5 bases and 2 bases, there was a span of 10 bases. This CDR3 has 13 residues. The CDR3 DNA follows: TGTGCCAGCAGTTACCCGGGGCCCTACGAGCAGTACTTC. Its protein is CASSYPGPYEQYF.

The chain carries TRBV12-5 and TRBJ1-4; D gene unclear. Trimming stripped 2 bases from V and 12 bases from J, with 19 bases between. This CDR3 is 15 amino acids long. Germline loops: CDR1 LGHNT, CDR2 FRNRAP. The CDR3, as DNA: TGTGCTAGTGGTTTGACTAACCTGGCGGCGGAGGAACTGTTTTTT. Amino acid sequence: CASGLTNLAAEELFF.

This clonotype was detected a few times. This chain joins TRBV10-3 and TRBJ2-7; 9 nucleotides align to TRBD1. CDR1 is ENHRY, CDR2 SYGVKD, per germline. The CDR3 is made up of 15 amino acids. Trimming removed 3 bases from V and 4 bases from J; junction bases left unmatched: 7. The DNA for the CDR3 is TGTGCCATCAGTGACCCCGGGACAGGGAAATACGAGCAGTACTTC. It translates to CAISDPGTGKYEQYF.

The CDR3 loop reads CAWSSGVDEAFF. In DNA form, the CDR3 reads TGTGCCTGGAGCTCAGGGGTTGATGAAGCTTTCTTT. This chain connects TRBV30 to TRBJ1-1; possible D gene TRBD1, 6 bases. Germline-derived CDR1 and CDR2 are GTSNPN and SVGIG (reference sequence). Deletions cut 3 bases from V and 7 bases from J, with 12 bases between. This CDR3 region has 12 residues.

The J gene is TRBJ2-3, the V gene TRBV10-3, with D perhaps assigned TRBD1 or TRBD2 (5 bases each). V was clipped by 3 bases and J by 1 base, with 11 bases between them. CDR1 ENHRY and CDR2 SYGVKD come from the germline V gene. The CDR3 runs to 15 residues. The CDR3 bases are TGTGCCATCAGTGATCTGGGGGAGCGCACAGATACGCAGTATTTT. The encoded protein is CAISDLGERTDTQYF.

This clonotype was seen a few times. The chain combines TRBV28 with TRBJ1-5; possibly TRBD1 for D (6 bases). CDR1 MDHEN and CDR2 SYDVKM come from the germline V gene. V was pared by 4 bases and J by 2 bases, with 18 bases between. The CDR3 runs 17 residues. CDR3 nucleotides: TGTGCCAGCAGTTCCGTACGAGGGGGGCGAGGCAATCAGCCCCAGCATTTT. This encodes CASSSVRGGRGNQPQHF.

This clonotype came up many times. The chain links TRBV7-9 to TRBJ2-5; D remains ambiguous. Germline lookup yields CDR1 SEHNR and CDR2 FQNEAQ (reference sequence). The CDR3 runs to 14 residues. The V and J ends lost 1 base and 4 bases respectively, with 10 bases between them. Written as DNA, the CDR3 is TGTGCCAGCAGCTTAGGCAAGGACCGAGAGACCCAGTACTTC. The encoded protein is CASSLGKDRETQYF.

Written as DNA, the CDR3 is TGTGCCAGTATGGGAGAACTAGTTCCTAACTATGGCTACACCTTC. This codes for CASMGELVPNYGYTF. The chain employs TRBV19 and TRBJ1-2, with D unresolved. The CDR3 length is 15 residues. Trimming took 7 bases from V and 0 from J, leaving 15 bases between them. CDR1 and CDR2 from the germline V gene are LNHDA and SQIVND (reference sequence). The full variable domain, its missing parts supplied by reference TRBV19 and TRBJ1-2, is DGGITQSPKYLFRKEGQNVTLSCEQNLNHDAMYWYRQDPGQGLRLIYYSQIVNDFQKGDIAEGYSVSREKKESFPLTVTSAQKNPTAFYLCASMGELVPNYGYTFGSGTRLTVV.

The chain is built from TRBV27 and TRBJ2-5, with 8 positions matching TRBD2. Germline V gene lookup returns CDR1 MNHEY and CDR2 SMNVEV (reference sequence). The CDR3 has 13 residues. V trimming: 7 bases; J trimming: 4 bases; junction bases outside the gene matches: 5. The CDR3 DNA reads TGTGCCAGCATGGCGGGGGGCGGAGAGACCCAGTACTTC. It yields the protein CASMAGGGETQYF.

This clonotype was found a few times. The chain joins TRBV27 to TRBJ1-5; no definite D call. CDR1 is MNHEY, CDR2 SMNVEV, per germline (reference sequence). Trimming removed 3 bases at V and 5 bases at J, with 11 bases between. The CDR3 covers 14 residues. The CDR3 DNA follows: TGTGCCAGCAGTTTGGGTCTCCTCCATCAGCCCCAGCATTTT. Its translation is CASSLGLLHQPQHF.

There are many counts of this clonotype. The genes are TRBV6-1 and TRBJ1-2; D gene ambiguous. Germline values: CDR1 MNHNS, CDR2 SASEGT. The CDR3 consists of 14 residues. The V and J ends lost 3 bases and 3 bases respectively, with 11 bases between them. CDR3 in DNA: TGTGCCAGCAGTGAGTTAGAGGCAGACTATGGCTACACCTTC. Protein sequence: CASSELEADYGYTF.

This clonotype turned up a few times. The chain links TRBV4-1 to TRBJ1-2, with D perhaps matching TRBD1 (5 bases). The CDR3 totals 17 residues. The germline gives CDR1 MGHRA, CDR2 YSYEKL. V gave up 0 bases and J gave up 0 bases, with 14 bases separating them. CDR3 nucleotide sequence: TGCGCCAGCAGCCAAGATTCAAGAGTAGGGGCTAACTATGGCTACACCTTC. Protein: CASSQDSRVGANYGYTF.

Only a few counts were recorded for this clonotype. CDR3 region: CASSYYGGGTGEQFF. CDR3 DNA: TGTGCCAGCAGTTACTACGGGGGGGGCACCGGTGAGCAGTTCTTC. The chain has TRBV6-5 and TRBJ2-1, with 8 bases aligning to TRBD2. This CDR3 is built from 15 residues. CDR1 and CDR2 from the germline V gene are MNHEY and SVGAGI. After removal of 1 base from V and 9 bases from J, the junction contained 8 bases not matched to a gene.

Many counts were recorded for this clonotype. The rearrangement joins TRBV20-1 to TRBJ1-1, with D possibly matching TRBD1 (5 bases). The germline V and J ends were trimmed by 2 bases and 4 bases, with 11 bases remaining between them. CDR1 is DFQATT and CDR2 is SNEGSKA in the germline V gene (reference sequence). There are 13 residues in the CDR3. CDR3 coding DNA: TGCAGTGCTAGAATCGCGGGGGGCACTGAAGCTTTCTTT. Protein product: CSARIAGGTEAFF.

This clonotype has a handful of counts. The V call is TRBV20-1, the J call TRBJ1-1; D might be TRBD1 (6 bases). Trimming left V 8 bases short and J 0 bases short, with 28 bases between. This CDR3 has 18 residues. CDR1 is DFQATT and CDR2 is SNEGSKA in the germline V gene (reference sequence). In nucleotides, the CDR3 is TGCAGTTTGGACCGGCAGGGGAGGGCAGATGGAATGAACACTGAAGCTTTCTTT. Translated, it gives CSLDRQGRADGMNTEAFF.

This clonotype appeared many times. The V and J genes are TRBV19 and TRBJ1-1; D gene uncertain. The V and J ends lost 9 bases and 1 base respectively, with 12 bases between them. The CDR3 length is 13 residues. The germline V gene encodes CDR1 LNHDA and CDR2 SQIVND (reference sequence). Here the CDR3 reads CASTPVGNTEAFF. CDR3 nucleotide sequence: TGTGCCAGCACCCCCGTCGGGAACACTGAAGCTTTCTTT.